One and the same sample provided the 16 T cell receptor beta chains below, sequenced in a study of T cells after yellow fever vaccination. Each CDR3 protein is one row after TCRdb ran MiXCR on the 5' RACE reads. Here the sample spans hundreds of thousands of distinct CDR3 sequences, 13% being singletons. The sequencing used PBMCs, collected on the day of the yellow fever booster vaccination. The origin of the receptors is a man aged 30-40 years who received the YFV17D yellow fever vaccine.

Remarks on this clonotype: The junction differs from germline at one of its ends, possibly a read error. The gene calls are TRBV20-1 and TRBJ2-3; 8 positions agree with TRBD1. Germline V gene data show CDR1 as DFQATT and CDR2 as SNEGSKA (reference sequence). This CDR3 contains 16 residues. CDR3 DNA: TGCAGTGCTAGGAAGGCCTCGGGACAGGTCACAAATACGCAGTATTTT. This translates into CSARKASGQVTNTQYF.

This sequence joins TRBV10-2 and TRBJ2-7; the D is unclear. The ends were cut back, 3 bases at V and 1 base at J, with 7 bases in the middle. The CDR3 spans 13 residues. Germline lookup yields CDR1 WSHSY and CDR2 SAAADI. The CDR3 protein is CASSDTPSYEQYF. CDR3 coding DNA: TGCGCCAGCAGTGATACACCATCCTACGAGCAGTACTTC.

This rearrangement joins TRBV7-2 to TRBJ2-3, with D unresolved. Germline V gene data show CDR1 as SGHTA and CDR2 as FQGNSA. V lost 5 bases and J 2 bases, leaving 8 bases between the germline ends. CDR3 size: 13 residues. CDR3 nucleotides: TGTGCCAGCAGCAGCCCCCACACAGATACGCAGTATTTT. The encoded protein is CASSSPHTDTQYF.

This clonotype was observed a handful of times. V gene TRBV5-1 combines with J gene TRBJ1-2; D remains ambiguous. The V gene lost 4 bases and the J gene lost 3 bases, with 10 bases spanning the gap. The CDR3 totals 13 residues. Germline V gene lookup returns CDR1 SGHRS and CDR2 YFSETQ. CDR3 region: CASSREEDYGYTF. The CDR3 nucleotides read TGCGCCAGCAGCCGCGAGGAGGACTATGGCTACACCTTC. Complete variable domain (other parts from reference TRBV5-1 and TRBJ1-2): KAGVTQTPRYLIKTRGQQVTLSCSPISGHRSVSWYQQTPGQGLQFLFEYFSETQRNKGNFPGRFSGRQFSNSRSEMNVSTLELGDSALYLCASSREEDYGYTFGSGTRLTVV.

The V call is TRBV7-2, the J call TRBJ2-2; D uncertain. This CDR3 contains 16 residues. V lost 2 bases, J lost 6 bases, and 16 bases lay in between. Germline V lookup: CDR1 SGHTA, CDR2 FQGNSA. For the CDR3, the DNA is TGTGCCAGCAGCTTACGACCCGCCAGCATAGCCGGGGAGCTGTTTTTT. Protein product: CASSLRPASIAGELFF.

The V call is TRBV12-3 or TRBV12-4, the J call TRBJ2-1; D unclear. Between the trimmed V and J ends, which lost 2 bases and 10 bases, there was a span of 6 bases. The CDR3 contains 11 residues. The chain's CDR3 is CASSLIGEQFF. The CDR3 DNA is TGTGCCAGCAGTTTAATAGGAGAGCAGTTCTTC.

This clonotype appeared a few times. This sequence joins TRBV7-9 and TRBJ2-1; TRBD2 matches 7 bases. The V segment lost 1 base and the J segment 6 bases; nucleotides outside the gene matches: 6. This CDR3 has 15 residues. Germline CDR1 is SEHNR and CDR2 is FQNEAQ (reference sequence). In DNA form, the CDR3 reads TGTGCCAGCAGCTTAGGATTAGCGGGCTTCAATGAGCAGTTCTTC. It yields the protein CASSLGLAGFNEQFF.

The chain joins TRBV29-1 to TRBJ2-2, with TRBD2 identical over 11 bases. The ends lost 6 bases at V and 4 bases at J; junction bases unmatched: 10. Germline CDR1 reads SQVTM; CDR2 reads ANQGSEA. The CDR3 is 16 residues long. CDR3 protein: CSVAGLAEGSTGELFF. In nucleotides, the CDR3 is TGCAGCGTGGCGGGACTAGCGGAGGGGAGCACCGGGGAGCTGTTTTTT.

In its sample, this clonotype was seen a few times. This sequence joins TRBV7-8 and TRBJ2-1, with 8 nucleotides matching TRBD2. V shed 5 bases, J shed 8 bases, and the junction held 8 bases outside the gene matches. Germline V lookup: CDR1 SGHVS, CDR2 FQNEAQ. The CDR3 is 14 amino acids. The CDR3 spells CASSEREHSDEQFF. The CDR3 nucleotides are TGTGCCAGCAGCGAGCGGGAGCATAGCGATGAGCAGTTCTTC.

This clonotype was picked up a small number of times. The chain carries TRBV6-1 and TRBJ1-6; no clear D. Germline assignment: CDR1 MNHNS and CDR2 SASEGT. The V end lost 5 bases, the J end lost 5 bases, and 22 bases lay between the germline ends. The CDR3 spans 18 residues. The CDR3 protein is CASSMDGAPGIHNSPLHF. The CDR3 DNA reads TGTGCCAGCAGTATGGACGGAGCACCGGGGATCCATAATTCACCCCTCCACTTT.

This clonotype was counted a few times. The rearrangement joins TRBV10-3 to TRBJ1-5; TRBD1 matches at 8 bases. The V gene end was trimmed by 0 bases and the J gene end by 4 bases; junction bases not matched to a gene: 5. The germline V gene encodes CDR1 ENHRY and CDR2 SYGVKD. The CDR3 is made up of 16 amino acids. The CDR3 is CAISESPTGVNQPQHF. In nucleotides, the CDR3 is TGTGCCATCAGTGAGTCCCCGACAGGGGTAAATCAGCCCCAGCATTTT.

The genes are TRBV6-2 or TRBV6-3 and TRBJ1-5, with D unresolved. Germline V gene sequence: CDR1 MNHEY, CDR2 SVGEGT. This CDR3 is 13 amino acids long. V lost 7 bases and J lost 5, with 12 bases in between. The CDR3 DNA reads as TGTGCCAGCATAGCGGATAACTATCAGCCCCAGCATTTT. Translation: CASIADNYQPQHF.

The rearrangement joins TRBV20-1 to TRBJ2-1, with TRBD2 matching over 7 bases. The CDR3 sequence is 15 residues long. Trimming removed 5 bases from V and 0 bases from J; junction bases left unmatched: 7. Per germline, CDR1 DFQATT and CDR2 SNEGSKA (reference sequence). This chain's CDR3 is CSALPTGGSYNEQFF. The CDR3 DNA reads as TGCAGTGCTTTACCGACGGGAGGCTCCTACAATGAGCAGTTCTTC.

This clonotype turned up a few times. The V call is TRBV6-5, the J call TRBJ2-5, with TRBD2 identical over 9 bases. This CDR3 spans 17 amino acids. Germline assignment: CDR1 MNHEY and CDR2 SVGAGI. The J segment lost 0 bases and the V segment lost 3 bases, leaving 8 bases of the junction unmatched. The CDR3 is CASSYRRASGNQETQYF. In DNA form, the CDR3 reads TGTGCCAGCAGTTATCGTCGGGCTAGCGGGAACCAAGAGACCCAGTACTTC.

V is TRBV7-9 and J is TRBJ2-3; the D is unclear. CDR3 size: 12 residues. In germline, CDR1 is SEHNR, CDR2 FQNEAQ (reference sequence). With 1 base removed from V and 8 bases from J, the gap between germline ends came to 7 bases. The CDR3 bases are TGTGCCAGCAGCTTAGACCACCGTACGCAGTATTTT. Protein: CASSLDHRTQYF.

This rearrangement joins TRBV5-4 to TRBJ2-3; 11 bases fit TRBD2. CDR3 length: 14 residues. Germline V gene data show CDR1 as SGHNT and CDR2 as YYREEE (reference sequence). J lost 6 bases, V lost 6 bases, and 6 bases had no gene match. The CDR3 loop reads CASNLAGGLDTQYF. Here the CDR3 DNA reads TGTGCCAGCAACCTAGCGGGAGGTCTCGATACGCAGTATTTT.